This entry features one TCR beta chain sequence. Residents of under 25 US areas, aged roughly 18 to 89 years, made up the participants. The CDR3 contains 15 residues. Germline V CDR1 and CDR2: SGHDT, YYEEEE. Trimming stripped 0 bases from V and 3 bases from J, with 10 bases between. Profiling relied on immunoSEQ multiplex PCR, and the TCRdb table lists in-frame clones only, not all of them. The table records a few hundred thousand clones, about 90% of them present only once. This sample was taken from a study of blood T cell repertoires in COVID-19. Study-wide context: There were acute and convalescent COVID-19 samples, and they came from the United States, Italy and Spain. Sources were T cells, B-cell-depleted T cells, or PBMCs; the material itself was cDNA or gDNA.

The sample was PBMCs or T cells enriched from blood (not recorded which). The V gene is TRBV5-6, the J gene TRBJ1-5; D is possibly TRBD1 (6 bases). This clonotype originated in a man aged 35-49 years in a cohort exposed to, infected with or recovered from COVID-19 (not recorded which). The CDR3 DNA reads as TGTGCCAGCAGCTTGGCCGGGACAACCAATCAGCCCCAGCATTTT. Protein product: CASSLAGTTNQPQHF.